This T cell receptor (beta chain) was recovered during a study of OX40 agonist ivuxolimab in advanced cancers. Describing the broader study: Ivuxolimab was a fully human IgG2 agonistic monoclonal antibody targeting the costimulatory receptor OX40 (CD134). Intravenous ivuxolimab was administered to patients every 2 weeks at six dose levels: 0.01, 0.1, 0.3, 1.5, 3 and 10 mg/kg. Among the approximately 54 dose-escalation patients, about 19 had hepatocellular carcinoma, about 15 melanoma, 9 renal cell carcinoma and 9 head and neck cancer. A male proportion of nearly 85% and a mean age of 60 years, ranging from 23 to 79, were recorded for the dose-escalation cohort. Patients were allowed to have had prior anti-PD-1, anti-PD-L1 or anti-CTLA-4 therapy, and 40% of the dose-escalation patients had been treated with checkpoint inhibitors. Partial responses occurred in three dose-escalation patients: two with cutaneous melanoma and one with hepatocellular carcinoma. Peripheral TCRbeta sequencing aimed to test whether ivuxolimab altered TCR sequence diversity and caused clonal T-cell expansion. The paper covers the monotherapy dose-escalation part of the phase I ivuxolimab trial, which included N of about 50 patients.

Patients with a history of autoimmune disease or receiving systemic immunosuppression were excluded from the trial. Peripheral blood for TCR sequencing was drawn from every dose cohort at baseline, at cycle 4 day 1 and at cycle 7 day 1. The samples were drawn from a first-in-human, open-label, multicenter phase I dose-escalation trial of ivuxolimab. Adults with locally advanced or metastatic melanoma, renal cell carcinoma, hepatocellular carcinoma or head and neck squamous cell carcinoma were enrolled in the trial. Before TCR sequencing, CD4+ and CD8+ T cells were separately sorted from peripheral blood. Comments on this clone: Its antigen is not yet known. One end of the junction is discordant with germline, which a read error may explain.

Genomic DNA was isolated from the sorted cells so that the TCRbeta CDR3 region could be sequenced. The immunoSEQ Assay was used for sequencing of TCRbeta CDR3 regions. Held by TCRdb, this immuneACCESS table contains in-frame sequences only and omits some clones. Under half of the omission traces to an unresolved V gene where checked; the cause of the rest is unknown. Present in this sample are about 120,000 clones, 93% of which were seen just once. Over 0.15% of the sample rests with the top ten. From the cysteine through the phenylalanine, the CDR3 covers 17 amino acids. Only CDR3 DNA remains: 51 bases, in frame from the first base. CDR1 and CDR2 are read off the germline V gene as SGHDN and FVKESK. Points the paper makes about the study in general: Antigen specificity was not determined for the clonally expanded peripheral T cells. In partial responders in the 0.1-3.0 mg/kg groups, normalized peripheral clonal expansion was found to be among the lowest, especially among CD8+ T cells. Low levels of normalized T-cell clonal expansion were also shown by some nonresponding patients. After ivuxolimab, expanded clones were on average more numerous among CD8+ T cells than among CD4+ T cells. At doses of 0.1 to 3.0 mg/kg, clonal expansion of both CD4+ and CD8+ T cells in blood was seen between baseline and week 6.

The TCR was taken from an adult with an advanced solid tumor such as melanoma, head and neck, liver or kidney cancer. The V and J segments used are TRBV14 and TRBJ2-3; a tentative D call is TRBD1 (6 bases match). The sequences come from CD4+ or CD8+ T cells sorted from blood, collected in a trial of the OX40 agonist ivuxolimab. The bases are TGTGCCAGCAGACAAGGGATCGGGAAGGGGGGCACAGATACGCAGTATTTT. Translated, this gives CASRQGIGKGGTDTQYF.